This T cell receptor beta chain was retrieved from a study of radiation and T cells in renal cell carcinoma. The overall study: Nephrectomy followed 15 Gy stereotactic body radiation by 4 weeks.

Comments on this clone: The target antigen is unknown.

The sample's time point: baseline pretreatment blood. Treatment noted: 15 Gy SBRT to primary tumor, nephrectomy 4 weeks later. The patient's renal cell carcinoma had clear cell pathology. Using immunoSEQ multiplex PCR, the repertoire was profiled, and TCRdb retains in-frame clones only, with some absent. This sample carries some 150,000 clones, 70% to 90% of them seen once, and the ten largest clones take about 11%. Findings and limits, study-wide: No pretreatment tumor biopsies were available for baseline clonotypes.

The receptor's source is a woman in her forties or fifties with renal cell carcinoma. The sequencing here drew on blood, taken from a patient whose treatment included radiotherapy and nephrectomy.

The CDR3 nucleotides read TGTGCCAGCAGTGGCCCGGGACAGGAGTACTTCTATGGCTACACCTTC. This gives the protein CASSGPGQEYFYGYTF. This chain links TRBV2 with TRBJ1-2; 8 bases map to TRBD1. The V gene end was trimmed by 4 bases and the J gene end by 4 bases; junction bases not matched to a gene: 11. Germline CDR1 SNHLY, CDR2 FYNNEI. This CDR3 comprises 16 residues. The variable domain in full, completed from reference TRBV2 and TRBJ1-2, reads EPEVTQTPSHQVTQMGQEVILRCVPISNHLYFYWYRQILGQKVEFLVSFYNNEISEKSEIFDDQFSVERPDGSNFTLKIRSTKLEDSAMYFCASSGPGQEYFYGYTFGSGTRLTVV.